Following are 3 T cell receptor beta chains from one sample sequenced in a study of T cell responses to AZD1222 COVID-19 vaccine (dated by TCRdb to about 2021). To prepare the library, the immunoSEQ multiplex PCR assay was applied. TCRdb mirrors the immuneACCESS table, restricted to in-frame sequences. Some clones are absent from its copies; in checked studies, under half trace to an unresolved V gene, and the reason for the others is unknown. In all, the sample holds approximately 150,000 clones, and roughly 89% of those were seen once. The top ten clones comprise around 1% of the sample. The label giving this sample's time point can be read as: about 28 days (+/-7) after the second vaccine dose. The sequenced sample was peripheral blood, obtained 28 days after the second AZD1222 dose. The source is an adult who received the AZD1222 COVID-19 vaccine.

This chain uses TRBV4-1 with TRBJ1-2; D is unresolved. The V and J ends lost 0 bases and 8 bases respectively, with 13 bases between them. The length of the CDR3 is 14 residues. The V gene's germline CDR1 is MGHRA and CDR2 YSYEKL. Here the CDR3 reads CASSQDLRSSGYTF. The CDR3 nucleotides read TGCGCCAGCAGCCAAGATTTGCGGTCCAGCGGCTACACCTTC.

The chain has TRBV4-1 and TRBJ1-1; the D gene is possibly TRBD1 (6 bases). V dropped 6 bases and J dropped 3 bases, with 8 bases sitting between them. The V gene's germline CDR1 is MGHRA and CDR2 YSYEKL. The length of the CDR3 is 12 residues. The CDR3 sequence: CASRRGDTEAFF. DNA of the CDR3: TGCGCCAGCAGAAGGGGGGACACTGAAGCTTTCTTT.

This clone was counted between two and nine times. The genes are TRBV2 and TRBJ1-5, with 8 bases that match TRBD1. The CDR3 contains 14 residues. CDR1 SNHLY and CDR2 FYNNEI come from the germline V gene. J lost 7 bases, V lost 4 bases, and 6 bases had no gene match. The CDR3 nucleotides read TGTGCCAGCAGTGCGGACAGGGCGGAACAGCCCCAGCATTTT. Translation: CASSADRAEQPQHF.